This TCR beta chain was retrieved from a study of patients and donors after allogeneic stem cell transplantation. The sample holds a few counts of this clonotype. TCRdb re-analysed the RT-PCR reads in MiXCR, keeping a single row per CDR3 protein. This sample carries approximately 160,000 distinct CDR3 sequences, around 30% of them seen once, and the ten largest clones take around 3%. Material: blood, either unsorted or a sorted T cell fraction (not recorded which). The TCR originated in a human donor who was either an allogeneic HSCT recipient or a stem cell or donor lymphocyte infusion donor (not recorded which). It is not recorded whose cells these are; they may come from a transplant donor.

In DNA, the CDR3 is TGTGCCAGCAGTTTTAGGGAGGGCCGGTCAGAGACCCAGTACTTC. Its translation is CASSFREGRSETQYF. This chain joins TRBV12-3 or TRBV12-4 and TRBJ2-5; 7 bases are a match to TRBD2. There are 15 residues in the CDR3. Trimming at V came to 3 bases and at J to 4 bases, leaving 8 bases not matched to a gene.